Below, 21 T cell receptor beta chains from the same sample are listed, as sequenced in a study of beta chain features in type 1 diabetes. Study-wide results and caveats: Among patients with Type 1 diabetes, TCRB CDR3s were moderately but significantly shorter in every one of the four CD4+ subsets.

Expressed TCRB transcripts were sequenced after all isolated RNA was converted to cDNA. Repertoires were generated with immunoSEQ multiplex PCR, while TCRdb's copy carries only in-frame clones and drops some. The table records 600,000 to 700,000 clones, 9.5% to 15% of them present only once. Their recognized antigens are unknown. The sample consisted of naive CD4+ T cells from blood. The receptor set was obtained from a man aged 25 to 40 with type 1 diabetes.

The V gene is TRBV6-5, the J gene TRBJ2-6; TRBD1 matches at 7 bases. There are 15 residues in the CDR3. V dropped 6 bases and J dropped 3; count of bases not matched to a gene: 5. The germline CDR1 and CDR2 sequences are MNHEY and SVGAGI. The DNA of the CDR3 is TGTGCCAGCAGCGCGACAGGGCTTGGGGCCAACGTCCTGACTTTC. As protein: CASSATGLGANVLTF.

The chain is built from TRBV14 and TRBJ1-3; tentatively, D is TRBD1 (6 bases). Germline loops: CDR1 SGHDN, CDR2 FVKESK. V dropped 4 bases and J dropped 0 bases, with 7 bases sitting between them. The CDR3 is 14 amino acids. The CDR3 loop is CASSPGHSGNTIYF. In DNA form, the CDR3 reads TGTGCCAGCAGCCCGGGACACTCTGGAAACACCATATATTTT.

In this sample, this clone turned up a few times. CDR3 region: CASSLGPSKNTEAFF. Written as DNA, the CDR3 is TGTGCCAGCAGCTTGGGCCCGAGTAAGAACACTGAAGCTTTCTTT. The genes are TRBV5-5 and TRBJ1-1; D unresolved. Looked up from germline, CDR1 is SGHKS and CDR2 is YYEKEE (reference sequence). This CDR3 comprises 15 residues. Trimming took 0 bases from V and 1 from J, leaving 10 bases between them.

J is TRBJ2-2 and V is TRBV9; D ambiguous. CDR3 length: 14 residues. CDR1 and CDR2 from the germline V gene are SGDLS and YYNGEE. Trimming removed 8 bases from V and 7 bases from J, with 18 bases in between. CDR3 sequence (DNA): TGTGCCAGTTCCCCGGGCCCTTGGGGCGGGGAGCTGTTTTTT. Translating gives CASSPGPWGGELFF.

CDR3 region: CASSVSVYEQFF. The CDR3 DNA sequence: TGTGCCAGCAGCGTAAGCGTGTATGAGCAGTTCTTC. V gene TRBV9 combines with J gene TRBJ2-1; the D is unclear. The CDR3 extends over 12 amino acids. V dropped 1 base and J dropped 8 bases, with 7 bases sitting between them. CDR1 is SGDLS and CDR2 is YYNGEE in the germline V gene.

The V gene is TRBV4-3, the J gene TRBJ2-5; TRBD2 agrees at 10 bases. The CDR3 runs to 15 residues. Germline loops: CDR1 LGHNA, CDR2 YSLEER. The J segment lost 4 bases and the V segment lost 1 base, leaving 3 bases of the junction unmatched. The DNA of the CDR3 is TGCGCCAGCAGCCAAGCTAGCGGGGGAAGAGAGACCCAGTACTTC. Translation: CASSQASGGRETQYF.

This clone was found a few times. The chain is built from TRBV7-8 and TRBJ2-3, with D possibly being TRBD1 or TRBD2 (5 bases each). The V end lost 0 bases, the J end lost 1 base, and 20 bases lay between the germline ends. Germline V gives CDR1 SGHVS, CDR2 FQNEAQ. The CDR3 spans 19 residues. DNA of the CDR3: TGTGCCAGCAGCTTAGCGCCACGAGGGGCCCGATGGGGCACAGATACGCAGTATTTT. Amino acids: CASSLAPRGARWGTDTQYF.

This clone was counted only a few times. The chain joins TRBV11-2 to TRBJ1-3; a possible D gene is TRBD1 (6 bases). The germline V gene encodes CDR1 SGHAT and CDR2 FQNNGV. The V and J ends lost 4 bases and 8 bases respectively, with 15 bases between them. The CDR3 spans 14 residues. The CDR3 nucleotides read TGTGCCAGCAGCTCCGGACAGCCCGGTCACACCATATATTTT. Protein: CASSSGQPGHTIYF.

CDR3 sequence (DNA): TGTGCCAGCAGTGAAGGATACAGGGCCGGGGAGCTGTTTTTT. Protein: CASSEGYRAGELFF. The chain combines TRBV2 with TRBJ2-2; possibly TRBD1 for D (6 bases). The germline V and J ends were trimmed by 1 base and 6 bases, with 9 bases remaining between them. The CDR3 covers 14 residues. Germline V gene data show CDR1 as SNHLY and CDR2 as FYNNEI.

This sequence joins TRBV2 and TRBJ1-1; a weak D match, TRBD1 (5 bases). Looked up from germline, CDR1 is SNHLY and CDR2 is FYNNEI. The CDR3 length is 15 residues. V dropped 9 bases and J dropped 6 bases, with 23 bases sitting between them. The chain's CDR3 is CARRGAWGGGSEAFF. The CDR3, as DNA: TGTGCCAGAAGAGGCGCTTGGGGGGGAGGCTCTGAAGCTTTCTTT.

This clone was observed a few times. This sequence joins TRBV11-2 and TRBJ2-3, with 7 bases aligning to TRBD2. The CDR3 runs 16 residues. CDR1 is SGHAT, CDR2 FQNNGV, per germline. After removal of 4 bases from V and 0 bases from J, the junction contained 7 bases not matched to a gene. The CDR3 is CASSYQGGASTDTQYF. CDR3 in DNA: TGTGCCAGCAGCTACCAGGGAGGGGCGAGCACAGATACGCAGTATTTT.

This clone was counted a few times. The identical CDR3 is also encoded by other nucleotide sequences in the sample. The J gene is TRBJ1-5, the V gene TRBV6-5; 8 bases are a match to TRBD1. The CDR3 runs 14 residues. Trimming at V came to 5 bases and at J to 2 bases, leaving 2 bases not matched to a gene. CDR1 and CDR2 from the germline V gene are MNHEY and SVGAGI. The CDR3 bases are TGTGCCAGCAGTCCGACAGGGGGCAATCAGCCCCAGCATTTT. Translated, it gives CASSPTGGNQPQHF.

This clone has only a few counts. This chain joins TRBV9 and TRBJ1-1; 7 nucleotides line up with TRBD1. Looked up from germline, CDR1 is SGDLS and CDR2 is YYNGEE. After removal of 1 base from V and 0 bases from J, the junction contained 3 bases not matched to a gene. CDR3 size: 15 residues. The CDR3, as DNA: TGTGCCAGCAGCGTATCACAGGGGATGAACACTGAAGCTTTCTTT. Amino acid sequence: CASSVSQGMNTEAFF.

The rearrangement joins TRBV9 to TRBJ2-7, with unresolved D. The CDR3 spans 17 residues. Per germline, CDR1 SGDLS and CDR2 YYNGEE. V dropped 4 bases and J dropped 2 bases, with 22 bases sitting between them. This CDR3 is CASSPSLSASSPYEQYF. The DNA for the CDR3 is TGTGCCAGCAGCCCCTCTCTTTCGGCATCTTCCCCCTACGAGCAGTACTTC.

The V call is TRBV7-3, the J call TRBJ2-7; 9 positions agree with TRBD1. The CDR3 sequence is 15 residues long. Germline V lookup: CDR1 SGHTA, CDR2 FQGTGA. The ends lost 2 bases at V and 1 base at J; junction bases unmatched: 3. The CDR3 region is CASSLDGTGSYEQYF. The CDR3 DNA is TGTGCCAGCAGCTTAGATGGGACAGGGTCCTACGAGCAGTACTTC.

CDR3 coding DNA: TGCAGTGCTCTCTCTGGGGAAAAACTGTTTTTT. Protein: CSALSGEKLFF. This chain links TRBV20-1 with TRBJ1-4, with D unclear. Deletions cut 5 bases from V and 8 bases from J, with 9 bases between. Germline loops: CDR1 DFQATT, CDR2 SNEGSKA (reference sequence). The length of the CDR3 is 11 residues.

Here the CDR3 DNA reads TGTGCTACCCGGGGGTTTCCCACAGATACGCAGTATTTT. Its protein is CATRGFPTDTQYF. The chain carries TRBV10-3 and TRBJ2-3, with D tentatively TRBD2 (6 bases). Germline CDR1 ENHRY, CDR2 SYGVKD. The CDR3 loop spans 13 amino acids.

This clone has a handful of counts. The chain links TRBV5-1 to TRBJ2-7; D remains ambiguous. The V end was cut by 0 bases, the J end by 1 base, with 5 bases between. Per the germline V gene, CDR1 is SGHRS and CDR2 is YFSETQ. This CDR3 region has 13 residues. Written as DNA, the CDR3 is TGCGCCAGCAGCTTGGAACAGTCCTACGAGCAGTACTTC. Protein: CASSLEQSYEQYF.

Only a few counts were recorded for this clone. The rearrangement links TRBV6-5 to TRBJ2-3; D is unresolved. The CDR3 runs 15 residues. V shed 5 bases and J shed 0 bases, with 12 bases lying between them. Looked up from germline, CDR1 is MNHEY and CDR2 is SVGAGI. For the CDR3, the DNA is TGTGCCAGCAGTCCCTTGGTGCGTAGCACAGATACGCAGTATTTT. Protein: CASSPLVRSTDTQYF.

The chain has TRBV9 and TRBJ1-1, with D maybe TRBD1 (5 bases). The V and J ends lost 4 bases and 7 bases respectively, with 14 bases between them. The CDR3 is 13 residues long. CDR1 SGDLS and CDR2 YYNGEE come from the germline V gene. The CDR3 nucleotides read TGTGCCAGCAGCCCGACAACCGACAGTGAAGCTTTCTTT. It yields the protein CASSPTTDSEAFF.

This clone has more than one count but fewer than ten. The CDR3, as DNA: TGTGCCAGCAGCGCAGAGTACAGGGGTGGAGGCTACACCTTC. Protein: CASSAEYRGGGYTF. The V and J genes are TRBV4-2 and TRBJ1-2, with 7 bases aligning to TRBD1. Per the germline V gene, CDR1 is LGHNA and CDR2 is YNFKEQ. J lost 8 bases, V lost 5 bases, and 11 bases had no gene match. The CDR3 is 14 residues long.